Presented here are 19 T cell receptor beta chains from one specimen sequenced in a study of regulatory T cells in long-lasting Graves disease. iRepertoire HTBI primers and Arm-PCR of CDR3 regions built TCR beta libraries. Using its own MiXCR run on the multiplex PCR reads, TCRdb lists one record per CDR3 protein. Here the sample spans hundreds of thousands of distinct CDR3 sequences, about 16% being singletons. Time point of the sample: newly diagnosed GD, antithyroid drugs for less than 3 months. PBMC-extracted RNA yielded the TCR library. The sample was also linked to a second study, of T cells in Graves' hyperthyroidism and ophthalmopathy.

Material: peripheral blood mononuclear cells (PBMCs), obtained at new diagnosis, from a patient treated with antithyroid drugs. The receptors come from a man between 18 and 35 years old with Graves disease.

Regarding this clonotype: Just one base apart from a much larger clone, this may be a read error. The chain joins TRBV6-2 or TRBV6-3 to TRBJ2-1; the D call may be TRBD1 or TRBD2 (5 bases each). This CDR3 is built from 15 residues. The germline V gene encodes CDR1 MNHEY and CDR2 SVGEGT. V was trimmed by 6 bases and J by 10 bases, leaving 22 bases between them. For the CDR3, the DNA is TGTGCCAGCAGCCGTGACGGACTGGACAATTACGAGCAGTTCTTC. Translated, it gives CASSRDGLDNYEQFF.

This clonotype was seen repeatedly, ten times or more. The chain recombines TRBV6-2 or TRBV6-3 with TRBJ1-1; D remains unclear. Looked up from germline, CDR1 is MNHEY and CDR2 is SVGEGT. This CDR3 comprises 14 residues. Trimming took 2 bases from V and 10 from J, leaving 17 bases between them. This CDR3 is CASSYKPEIGAAFF. The CDR3 nucleotides are TGTGCCAGCAGTTACAAACCCGAAATAGGCGCAGCTTTCTTT.

This chain joins TRBV20-1 and TRBJ1-2; D possibly corresponds to TRBD1 (6 bases). The CDR3 runs to 14 residues. Germline CDR1 is DFQATT and CDR2 is SNEGSKA (reference sequence). V gave up 6 bases and J gave up 2 bases, with 16 bases separating them. The DNA of the CDR3 is TGCAGTGCACCTACCGGGACATTCAACTATGGCTACACCTTC. This sequence encodes CSAPTGTFNYGYTF.

The chain combines TRBV5-1 with TRBJ2-1, with TRBD2 matching over 14 bases. V dropped 4 bases and J dropped 13; count of bases not matched to a gene: 10. The CDR3 loop spans 15 amino acids. Germline values: CDR1 SGHRS, CDR2 YFSETQ. CDR3 region: CASSTGLAGGHPQFF. CDR3 nucleotide sequence: TGCGCCAGCAGCACAGGACTAGCGGGAGGCCATCCCCAGTTCTTC.

The chain uses TRBV14 and TRBJ1-4; D is possibly TRBD1 (5 bases). In germline, CDR1 is SGHDN, CDR2 FVKESK. Trimming pared 0 bases from V and 5 bases from J, leaving 7 bases between. The CDR3 loop spans 14 amino acids. In nucleotides, the CDR3 is TGTGCCAGCAGCCAAGAGGGACGGAATGAAAAACTGTTTTTT. It encodes CASSQEGRNEKLFF.

The chain recombines TRBV24-1 with TRBJ2-3; 11 nucleotides match TRBD2. J lost 4 bases, V lost 6 bases, and 5 bases had no gene match. The CDR3 extends over 15 amino acids. Germline-derived CDR1 and CDR2 are KGHDR and SFDVKD. This CDR3 is CATSLGTSGSDTQYF. The CDR3, as DNA: TGTGCCACCAGTCTCGGGACTAGCGGTTCAGATACGCAGTATTTT.

This clonotype was observed many times. The gene calls are TRBV12-3 or TRBV12-4 and TRBJ1-1; no clear D. Trimming removed 3 bases from V and 5 bases from J, with 10 bases in between. CDR3 length equals 13 residues. The CDR3 bases are TGTGCCAGCAGTTTTACCGGGGAGACTGAAGCTTTCTTT. As protein: CASSFTGETEAFF.

This clonotype was counted only a few times. The chain has TRBV5-6 and TRBJ1-4, with D tentatively TRBD1 (5 bases). The CDR3 length is 17 residues. In germline, CDR1 is SGHDT, CDR2 YYEEEE. V lost 0 bases and J lost 0, with 12 bases in between. The CDR3 protein is CASSLGPGLTTNEKLFF. As DNA, the CDR3 is TGTGCCAGCAGCTTGGGTCCGGGGCTCACAACTAATGAAAAACTGTTTTTT.

On this clonotype itself: Possible read error: a much larger clone is one base away. The gene calls are TRBV5-6 and TRBJ2-3; 9 positions agree with TRBD2. V was clipped by 2 bases and J by 0 bases; unmatched bases: 13. CDR3 length equals 19 residues. Germline loops: CDR1 SGHDT, CDR2 YYEEEE. The DNA of the CDR3 is TGTGCCAGCAGCTTTGCCCCTTGGGCTAGCGGGATTAGCACAGATACGCAGTATTTT. Protein product: CASSFAPWASGISTDTQYF. The variable domain in full, completed from reference TRBV5-6 and TRBJ2-3, reads DAGVTQSPTHLIKTRGQQVTLRCSPKSGHDTVSWYQQALGQGPQFIFQYYEEEERQRGNFPDRFSGHQFPNYSSELNVNALLLGDSALYLCASSFAPWASGISTDTQYFGPGTRLTVL.

The sample holds many counts of this clonotype. The chain combines TRBV12-3 or TRBV12-4 with TRBJ2-5; tentatively, D is TRBD2 (5 bases). Trimming pared 6 bases from V and 5 bases from J, leaving 25 bases between. This CDR3 is built from 17 residues. The CDR3 nucleotides are TGTGCCAGCAGCCCTGGACCGGGAATTAGGACGGGGGAGACCCAGTACTTC. It translates to CASSPGPGIRTGETQYF.

This clonotype was observed a few times. The chain combines TRBV5-1 with TRBJ2-2; D perhaps matches TRBD2 (6 bases). Germline V gene lookup returns CDR1 SGHRS and CDR2 YFSETQ. Trimming removed 1 base at V and 1 base at J, with 8 bases between. CDR3 length equals 15 residues. CDR3 residues: CASSLTGVNTGELFF. The CDR3 region has the DNA TGCGCCAGCAGCTTGACGGGAGTGAACACCGGGGAGCTGTTTTTT.

This clonotype was counted a few times. This chain's CDR3 is CSATGLAGGRFDEQFF. The CDR3 DNA is TGCAGTGCTACTGGACTAGCGGGAGGGAGGTTCGATGAGCAGTTCTTC. This chain connects TRBV20-1 to TRBJ2-1, with 15 bases matching TRBD2. V was clipped by 4 bases and J by 8 bases; unmatched bases: 9. Germline V CDR1 and CDR2: DFQATT, SNEGSKA (reference sequence). The length of the CDR3 is 16 residues.

This clonotype was seen a few times. A much larger clone is a single base away; this may be a read error. The gene calls are TRBV28 and TRBJ1-1; 7 bases match TRBD1. This CDR3 region has 13 residues. The J segment lost 8 bases and the V segment lost 5 bases, leaving 8 bases of the junction unmatched. Per germline, CDR1 MDHEN and CDR2 SYDVKM. CDR3 DNA sequence: TGTGCCAGCAGTGTTGGACCGACAGGGGAAGCTTTCTTT. Amino acid sequence: CASSVGPTGEAFF.

In its sample, this clonotype was seen a few times. This CDR3 reads CASSKDRNNEKLFF. CDR3 nucleotides: TGTGCCAGCAGCAAAGACAGGAATAATGAAAAACTGTTTTTT. This chain joins TRBV12-3 or TRBV12-4 and TRBJ1-4; tentative D call: TRBD1 (6 bases). V dropped 6 bases and J dropped 4 bases, with 12 bases sitting between them. The CDR3 extends over 14 amino acids.

This clonotype was detected many times. V and J are TRBV6-1 and TRBJ2-7; no clear D gene. V was shortened by 2 bases and J by 5 bases, with 10 bases between the two germline ends. CDR3 length: 13 residues. Germline assignment: CDR1 MNHNS and CDR2 SASEGT. The CDR3 is CASSEIHRNEQYF. The CDR3 coding sequence is TGTGCCAGCAGTGAAATACACAGAAACGAGCAGTACTTC.

This rearrangement joins TRBV4-1 to TRBJ1-1, with D perhaps TRBD1 (6 bases). Trimming cost V 4 bases and J 1 base, with 19 bases left between them. This CDR3 comprises 17 residues. CDR1 and CDR2 (germline): MGHRA, YSYEKL. CDR3 nucleotide sequence: TGCGCCAGCAGCCTTAGGACAGCTACAATTTCGAACACTGAAGCTTTCTTT. Amino acid sequence: CASSLRTATISNTEAFF.

The rearrangement joins TRBV14 to TRBJ1-2, with 7 bases lining up with TRBD1. The CDR3 runs to 17 residues. Germline V CDR1 and CDR2: SGHDN, FVKESK. The J segment lost 0 bases and the V segment lost 0 bases, leaving 7 bases of the junction unmatched. This CDR3 is CASSQDIYQGANYGYTF. As DNA, the CDR3 is TGTGCCAGCAGCCAAGATATTTACCAGGGGGCTAACTATGGCTACACCTTC.

This clonotype was counted only a few times. The junction does not match germline at one end; this may be a read error. The chain has TRBV29-1 and TRBJ2-3; the match to TRBD2 covers 8 bases. The length of the CDR3 is 14 residues. In germline, CDR1 is SQVTM, CDR2 ANQGSEA. The CDR3: CSAESGTRGDTQYF. The CDR3 DNA follows: TGCAGCGCTGAATCCGGGACTAGAGGAGATACGCAGTATTTT.

The chain has TRBV5-6 and TRBJ2-2; D may be TRBD1 (5 bases). This CDR3 is built from 16 residues. Per germline, CDR1 SGHDT and CDR2 YYEEEE. Trimming stripped 2 bases from V and 3 bases from J, with 14 bases between. The CDR3 reads CASSFSGRVDTGELFF. DNA of the CDR3: TGTGCCAGCAGCTTCAGTGGCAGGGTGGACACCGGGGAGCTGTTTTTT.